This TCR beta chain was sequenced for a study of blood T cell repertoires in COVID-19. At the level of the study: Samples came from the United States, Italy and Spain, spanning acute and convalescent COVID-19. PBMCs, B-cell-depleted T cells, or T cells provided the cDNA or gDNA that made up the material.

Trimming took 4 bases from V and 4 from J, leaving 20 bases between them. The CDR3 spans 16 residues. Germline V lookup: CDR1 ENHRY, CDR2 SYGVKD. In the original analysis: Quantification of nucleated cells was approximated via reference gene primer amplification. Some clones are missing from TCRdb's copy, which holds only in-frame ones; the method was immunoSEQ multiplex PCR. V, J and clone size are those of that table, while D and trimming were read from the DNA. The sample includes 150,000 to 200,000 clones, around 85% seen only once; the top ten take approximately 10%. This chain connects TRBV10-3 to TRBJ2-7; a weak D match, TRBD1 (6 bases). This TCR derives from a man between 60 and 70 years old with active or convalescent COVID-19. The material sequenced was peripheral blood. CDR3 DNA: TGTGCCATCAGTGCTTCACGTCCGACAGGTGGATACGAGCAGTACTTC. It is translated as CAISASRPTGGYEQYF.